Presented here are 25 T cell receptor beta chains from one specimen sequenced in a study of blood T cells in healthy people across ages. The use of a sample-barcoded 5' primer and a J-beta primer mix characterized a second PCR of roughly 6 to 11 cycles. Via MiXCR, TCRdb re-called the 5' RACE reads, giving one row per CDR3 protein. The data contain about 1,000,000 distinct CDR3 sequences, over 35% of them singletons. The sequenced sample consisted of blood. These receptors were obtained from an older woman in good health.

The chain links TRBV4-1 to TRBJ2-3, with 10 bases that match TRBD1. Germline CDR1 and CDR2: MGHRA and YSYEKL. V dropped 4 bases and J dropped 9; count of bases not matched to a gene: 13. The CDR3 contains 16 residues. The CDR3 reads CASSLSDRGGPDTQYF. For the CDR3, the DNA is TGCGCCAGCAGCCTCTCGGACAGGGGGGGTCCCGACACGCAGTATTTT.

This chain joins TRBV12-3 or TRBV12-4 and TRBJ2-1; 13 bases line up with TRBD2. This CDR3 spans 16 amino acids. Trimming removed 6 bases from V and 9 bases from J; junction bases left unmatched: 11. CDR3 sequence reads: CASSPGLAGAFGEQFF. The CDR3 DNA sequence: TGTGCCAGCAGCCCCGGACTAGCGGGAGCTTTTGGTGAGCAGTTCTTC.

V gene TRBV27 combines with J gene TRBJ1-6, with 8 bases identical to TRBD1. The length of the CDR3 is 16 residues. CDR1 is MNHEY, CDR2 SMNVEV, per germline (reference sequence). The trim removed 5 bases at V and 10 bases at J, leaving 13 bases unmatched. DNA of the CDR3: TGTGCCAGCAGTCCCCTCCAGACAGGGGCGTACTCACCCCTCCACTTT. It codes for CASSPLQTGAYSPLHF.

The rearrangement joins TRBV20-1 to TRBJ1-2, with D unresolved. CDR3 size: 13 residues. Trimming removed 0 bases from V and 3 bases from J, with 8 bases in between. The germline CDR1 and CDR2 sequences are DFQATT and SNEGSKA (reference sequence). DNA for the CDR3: TGCAGTGCTAGAGATCACCCTTACTATGGCTACACCTTC. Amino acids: CSARDHPYYGYTF.

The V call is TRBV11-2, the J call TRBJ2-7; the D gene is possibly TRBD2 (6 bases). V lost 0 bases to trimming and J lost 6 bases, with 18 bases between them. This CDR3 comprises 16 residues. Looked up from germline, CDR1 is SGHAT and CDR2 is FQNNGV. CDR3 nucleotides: TGTGCCAGCAGCTTAGATTGGTCCAGACTAGTCGGCGAGCAGTACTTC. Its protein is CASSLDWSRLVGEQYF.

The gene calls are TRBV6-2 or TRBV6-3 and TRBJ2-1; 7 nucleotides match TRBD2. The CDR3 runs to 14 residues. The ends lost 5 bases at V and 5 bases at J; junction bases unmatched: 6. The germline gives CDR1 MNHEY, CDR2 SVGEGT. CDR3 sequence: CASSSGTENNEQFF. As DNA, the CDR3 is TGTGCCAGCAGTAGCGGGACTGAAAACAATGAGCAGTTCTTC.

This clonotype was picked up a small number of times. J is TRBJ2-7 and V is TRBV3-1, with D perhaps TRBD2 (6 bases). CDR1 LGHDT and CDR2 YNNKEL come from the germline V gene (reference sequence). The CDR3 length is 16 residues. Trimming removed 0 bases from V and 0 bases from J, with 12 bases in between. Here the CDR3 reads CASSQELGGSSYEQYF. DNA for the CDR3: TGTGCCAGCAGCCAAGAGTTGGGAGGTAGCTCCTACGAGCAGTACTTC.

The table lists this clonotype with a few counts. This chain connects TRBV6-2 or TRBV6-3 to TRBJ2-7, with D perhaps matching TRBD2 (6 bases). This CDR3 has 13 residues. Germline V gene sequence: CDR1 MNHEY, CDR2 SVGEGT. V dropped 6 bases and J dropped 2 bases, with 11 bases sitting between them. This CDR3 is CASREGLTYEQYF. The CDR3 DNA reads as TGTGCCAGCAGGGAGGGGCTGACCTACGAGCAGTACTTC.

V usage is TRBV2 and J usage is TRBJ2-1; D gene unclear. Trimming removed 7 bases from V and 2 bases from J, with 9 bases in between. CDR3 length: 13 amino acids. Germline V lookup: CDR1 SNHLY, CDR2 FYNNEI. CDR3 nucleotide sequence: TGTGCCAGCATAGTTAATACCTACAATGAGCAGTTCTTC. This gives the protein CASIVNTYNEQFF.

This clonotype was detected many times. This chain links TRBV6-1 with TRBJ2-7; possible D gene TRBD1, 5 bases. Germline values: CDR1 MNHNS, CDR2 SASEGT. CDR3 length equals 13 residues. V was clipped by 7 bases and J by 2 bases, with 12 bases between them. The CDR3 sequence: CASTRAVAYEQYF. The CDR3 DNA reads TGTGCCAGCACCAGGGCTGTGGCCTACGAGCAGTACTTC.

CDR3 residues: CASSDGWGTDTQYF. The CDR3 DNA reads as TGTGCCAGCAGTGACGGGTGGGGCACAGATACGCAGTATTTT. The chain couples TRBV2 to TRBJ2-3, with no clear D. The CDR3 extends over 14 amino acids. Trimming removed 3 bases from V and 1 base from J, with 8 bases in between. In germline, CDR1 is SNHLY, CDR2 FYNNEI.

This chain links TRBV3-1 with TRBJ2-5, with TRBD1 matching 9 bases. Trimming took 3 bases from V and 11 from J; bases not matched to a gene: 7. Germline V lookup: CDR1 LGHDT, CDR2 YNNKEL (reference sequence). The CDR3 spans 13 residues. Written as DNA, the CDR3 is TGTGCCAGCAGCCAGACCCGGGACAGGGAGCAGTACTTC. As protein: CASSQTRDREQYF.

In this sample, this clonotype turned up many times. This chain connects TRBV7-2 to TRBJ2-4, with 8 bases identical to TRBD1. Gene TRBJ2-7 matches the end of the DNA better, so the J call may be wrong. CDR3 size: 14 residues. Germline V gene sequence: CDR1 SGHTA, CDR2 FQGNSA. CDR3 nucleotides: TGTGCCAGCAGCACCACGACAGGGGTCGACGAGCAGTACTTC. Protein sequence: CASSTTTGVDEQYF.

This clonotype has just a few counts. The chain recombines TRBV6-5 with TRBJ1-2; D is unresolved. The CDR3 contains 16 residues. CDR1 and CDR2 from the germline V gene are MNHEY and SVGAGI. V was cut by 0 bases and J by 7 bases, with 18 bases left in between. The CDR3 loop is CASSYSPLPGESGYTF. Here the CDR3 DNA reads TGTGCCAGCAGTTACTCGCCACTACCCGGTGAGAGTGGCTACACCTTC.

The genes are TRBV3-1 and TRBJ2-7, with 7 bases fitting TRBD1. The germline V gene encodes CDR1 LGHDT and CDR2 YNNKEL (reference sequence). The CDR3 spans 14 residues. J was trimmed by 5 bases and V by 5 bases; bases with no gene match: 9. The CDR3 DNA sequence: TGTGCCAGCAGCTACAGACAGGGAGCCCACGAGCAGTACTTC. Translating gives CASSYRQGAHEQYF.

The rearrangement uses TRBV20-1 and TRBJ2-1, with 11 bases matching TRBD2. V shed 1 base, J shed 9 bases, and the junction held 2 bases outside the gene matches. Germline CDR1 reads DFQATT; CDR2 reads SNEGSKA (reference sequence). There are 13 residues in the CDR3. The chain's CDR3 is CSARGLAGFEQFF. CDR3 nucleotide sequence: TGCAGTGCTAGAGGACTAGCGGGATTTGAGCAGTTCTTC.

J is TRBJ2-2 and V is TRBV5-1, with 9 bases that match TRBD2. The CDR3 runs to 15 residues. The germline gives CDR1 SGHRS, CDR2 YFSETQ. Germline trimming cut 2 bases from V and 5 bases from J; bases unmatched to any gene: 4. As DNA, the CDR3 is TGCGCCAGCAGCTTTAGCGGGAGAGGTACCGGGGAGCTGTTTTTT. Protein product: CASSFSGRGTGELFF.

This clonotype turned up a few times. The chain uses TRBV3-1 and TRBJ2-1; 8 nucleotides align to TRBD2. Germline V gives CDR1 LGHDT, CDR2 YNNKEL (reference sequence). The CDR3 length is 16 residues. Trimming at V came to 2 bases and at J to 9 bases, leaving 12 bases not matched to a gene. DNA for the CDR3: TGTGCCAGCAGCCAAAGCGGGAGTCCCCCGCTTTCTGAGCAGTTCTTC. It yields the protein CASSQSGSPPLSEQFF.

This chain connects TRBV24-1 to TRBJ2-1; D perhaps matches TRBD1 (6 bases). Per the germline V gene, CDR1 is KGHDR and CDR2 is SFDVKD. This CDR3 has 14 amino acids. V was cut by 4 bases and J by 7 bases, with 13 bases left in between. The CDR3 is CATSDRGLRNEQFF. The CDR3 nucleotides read TGTGCCACCAGTGACAGGGGATTGAGGAATGAGCAGTTCTTC.

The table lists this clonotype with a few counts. Here the CDR3 reads CSGNPRKGTQYF. CDR3 nucleotides: TGCAGTGGCAACCCTAGGAAGGGTACGCAGTATTTT. The gene calls are TRBV20-1 and TRBJ2-3; D ambiguous. The germline V gene encodes CDR1 DFQATT and CDR2 SNEGSKA (reference sequence). Trimming shortened V by 7 bases and J by 8 bases, and 16 bases separated the two germline ends. This CDR3 has 12 amino acids.

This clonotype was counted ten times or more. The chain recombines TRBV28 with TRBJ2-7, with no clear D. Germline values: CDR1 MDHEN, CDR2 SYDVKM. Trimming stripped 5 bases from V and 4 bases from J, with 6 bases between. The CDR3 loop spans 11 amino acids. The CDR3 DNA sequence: TGTGCCAGCAGTCGAAAATACGAGCAGTACTTC. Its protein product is CASSRKYEQYF.

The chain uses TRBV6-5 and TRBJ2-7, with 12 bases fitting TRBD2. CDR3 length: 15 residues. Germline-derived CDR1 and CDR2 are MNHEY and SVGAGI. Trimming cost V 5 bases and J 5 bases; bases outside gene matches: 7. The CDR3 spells CASSRLAGGDDEQYF. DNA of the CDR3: TGTGCCAGCAGTCGGCTAGCGGGAGGGGACGACGAGCAGTACTTC.

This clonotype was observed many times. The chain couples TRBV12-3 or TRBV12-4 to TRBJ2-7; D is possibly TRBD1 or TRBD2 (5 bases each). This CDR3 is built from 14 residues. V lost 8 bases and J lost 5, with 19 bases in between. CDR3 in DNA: TGTGCCAGCGCTGAGGGCAGGGTTCGCGACGAGCAGTACTTC. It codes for CASAEGRVRDEQYF.

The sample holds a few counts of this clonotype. The CDR3 sequence: CASSPGGGAKNIQYF. The CDR3, as DNA: TGTGCCAGCAGCCCGGGCGGAGGAGCCAAAAACATTCAGTACTTC. The J gene is TRBJ2-4, the V gene TRBV6-6; D is perhaps TRBD2 (5 bases). Germline V gene data show CDR1 as MNHNY and CDR2 as SVGAGI (reference sequence). Trimming took 6 bases from V and 0 from J, leaving 12 bases between them. This CDR3 region has 15 residues.

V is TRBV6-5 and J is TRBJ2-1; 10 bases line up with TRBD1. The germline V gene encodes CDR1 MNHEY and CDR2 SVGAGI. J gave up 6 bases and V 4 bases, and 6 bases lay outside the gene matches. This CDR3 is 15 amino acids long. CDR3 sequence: CASSSGTGDLNEQFF. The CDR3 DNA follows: TGTGCCAGCAGTTCCGGGACAGGGGACCTCAATGAGCAGTTCTTC.